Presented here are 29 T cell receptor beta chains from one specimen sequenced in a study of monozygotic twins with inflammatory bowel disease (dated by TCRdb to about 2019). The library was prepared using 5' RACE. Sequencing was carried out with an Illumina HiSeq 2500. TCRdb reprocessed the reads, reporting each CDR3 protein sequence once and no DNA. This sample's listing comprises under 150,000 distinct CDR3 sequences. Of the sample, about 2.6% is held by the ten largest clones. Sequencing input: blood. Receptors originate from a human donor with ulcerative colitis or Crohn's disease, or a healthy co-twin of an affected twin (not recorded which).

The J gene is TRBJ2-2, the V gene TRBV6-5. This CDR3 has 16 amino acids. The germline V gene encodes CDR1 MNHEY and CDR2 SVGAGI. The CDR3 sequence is CASSYVGGLNTGELFF.

The CDR3 spells CASSRRTANSPLHF. The rearrangement uses TRBV7-9 and TRBJ1-6; TCRdb names TRBD1, which stays unverified in the absence of DNA. The CDR3 totals 14 residues. Germline V gene sequence: CDR1 SEHNR, CDR2 FQNEAQ (reference sequence).

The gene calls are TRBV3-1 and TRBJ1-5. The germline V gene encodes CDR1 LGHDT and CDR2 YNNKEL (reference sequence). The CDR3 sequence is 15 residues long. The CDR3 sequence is CASSLSSWGNQPQHF.

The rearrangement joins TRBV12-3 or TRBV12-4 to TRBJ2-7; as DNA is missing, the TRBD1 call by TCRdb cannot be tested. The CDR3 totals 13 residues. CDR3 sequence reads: CAVKGDRGYEQYF.

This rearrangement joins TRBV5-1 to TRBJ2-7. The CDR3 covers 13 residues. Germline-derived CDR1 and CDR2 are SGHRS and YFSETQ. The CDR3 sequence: CASSLDVSYEQYF.

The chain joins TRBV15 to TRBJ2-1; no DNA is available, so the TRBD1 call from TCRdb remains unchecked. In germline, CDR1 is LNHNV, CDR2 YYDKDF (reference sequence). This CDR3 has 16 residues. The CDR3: CATSRDQGGGTNEQFF.

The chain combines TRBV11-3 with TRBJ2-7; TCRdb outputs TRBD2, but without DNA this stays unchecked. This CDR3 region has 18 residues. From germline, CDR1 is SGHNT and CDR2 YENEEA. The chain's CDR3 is CASSLRLAGASQRDEQYF.

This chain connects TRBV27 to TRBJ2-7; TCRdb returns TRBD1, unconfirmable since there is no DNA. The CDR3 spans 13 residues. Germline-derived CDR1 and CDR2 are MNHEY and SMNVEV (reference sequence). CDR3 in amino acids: CASGRQGSHEQYF.

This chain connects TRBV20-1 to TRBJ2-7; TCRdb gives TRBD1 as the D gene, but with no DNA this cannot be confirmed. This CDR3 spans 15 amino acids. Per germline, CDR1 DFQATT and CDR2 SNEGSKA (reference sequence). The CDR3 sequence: CSARQAGTADYEQYF.

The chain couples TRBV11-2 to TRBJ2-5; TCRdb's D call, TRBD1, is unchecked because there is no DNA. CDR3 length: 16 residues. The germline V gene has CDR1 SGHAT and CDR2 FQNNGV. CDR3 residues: CASSPPANWGLETQYF.

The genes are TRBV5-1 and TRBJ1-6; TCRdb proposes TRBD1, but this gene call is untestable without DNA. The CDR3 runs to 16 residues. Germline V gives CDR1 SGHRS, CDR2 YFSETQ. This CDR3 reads CASSLSGGTYNSPLHF.

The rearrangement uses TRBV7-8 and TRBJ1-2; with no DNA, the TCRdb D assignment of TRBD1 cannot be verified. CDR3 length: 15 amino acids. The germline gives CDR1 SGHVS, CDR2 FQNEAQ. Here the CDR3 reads CASSSPDRGAYGYTF.

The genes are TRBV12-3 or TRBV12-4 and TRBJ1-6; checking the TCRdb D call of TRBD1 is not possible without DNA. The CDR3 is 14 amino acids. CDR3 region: CASSLGRKVSPLHF.

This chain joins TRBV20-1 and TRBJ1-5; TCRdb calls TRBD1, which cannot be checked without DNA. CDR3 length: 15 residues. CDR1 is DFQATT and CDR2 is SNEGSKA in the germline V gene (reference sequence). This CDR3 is CSAPGTGATFQPQHF.

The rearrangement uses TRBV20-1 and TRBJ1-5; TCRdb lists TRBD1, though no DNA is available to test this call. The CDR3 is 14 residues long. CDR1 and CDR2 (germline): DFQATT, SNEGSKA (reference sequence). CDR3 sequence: CSARTGDSNQPQHF.

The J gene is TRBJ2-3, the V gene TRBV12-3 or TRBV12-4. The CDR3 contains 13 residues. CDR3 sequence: CASSYLAPDTQYF.

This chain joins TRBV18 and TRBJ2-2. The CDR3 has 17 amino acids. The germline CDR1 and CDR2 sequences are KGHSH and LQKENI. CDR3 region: CASSPTWPVVDTGELFF.

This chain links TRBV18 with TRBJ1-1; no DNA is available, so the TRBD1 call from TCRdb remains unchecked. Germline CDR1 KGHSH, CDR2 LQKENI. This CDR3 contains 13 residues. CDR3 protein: CASSRDRDPEAFF.

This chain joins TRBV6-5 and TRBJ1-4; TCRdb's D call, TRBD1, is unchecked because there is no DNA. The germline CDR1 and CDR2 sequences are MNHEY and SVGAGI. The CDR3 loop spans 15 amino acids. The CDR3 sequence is CASSYQGQGFEKLFF.

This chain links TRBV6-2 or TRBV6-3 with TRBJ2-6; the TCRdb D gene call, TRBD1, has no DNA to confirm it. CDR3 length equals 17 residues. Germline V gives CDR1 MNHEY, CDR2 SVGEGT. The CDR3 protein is CASRRPDGGSWANVLTF.

The CDR3 sequence is CSEVQGSDTQYF. The genes are TRBV29-1 and TRBJ2-3; absent DNA, TCRdb's TRBD1 call cannot be checked. The CDR3 is 12 amino acids. CDR1 is SQVTM, CDR2 ANQGSEA, per germline.

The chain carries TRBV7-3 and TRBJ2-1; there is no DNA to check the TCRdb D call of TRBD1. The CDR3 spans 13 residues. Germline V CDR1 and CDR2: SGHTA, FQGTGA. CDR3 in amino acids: CASSTRGHNEQFF. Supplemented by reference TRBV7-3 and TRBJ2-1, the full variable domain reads GAGVSQTPSNKVTEKGKYVELRCDPISGHTALYWYRQSLGQGPEFLIYFQGTGAADDSGLPNDRFFAVRPEGSVSTLKIQRTERGDSAVYLCASSTRGHNEQFFGPGTRLTVL.

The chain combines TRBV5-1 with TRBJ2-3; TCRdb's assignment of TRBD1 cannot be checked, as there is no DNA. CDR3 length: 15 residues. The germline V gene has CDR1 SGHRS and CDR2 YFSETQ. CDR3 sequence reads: CASSLVGRGTDTQYF.

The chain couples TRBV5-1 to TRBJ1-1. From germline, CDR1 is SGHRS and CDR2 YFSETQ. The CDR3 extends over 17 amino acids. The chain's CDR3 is CASSLAGGYGFSTEAFF.

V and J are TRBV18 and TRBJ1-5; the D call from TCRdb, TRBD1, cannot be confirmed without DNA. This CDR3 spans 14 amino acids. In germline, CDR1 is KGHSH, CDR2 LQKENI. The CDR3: CASSPDPGNQPQHF.

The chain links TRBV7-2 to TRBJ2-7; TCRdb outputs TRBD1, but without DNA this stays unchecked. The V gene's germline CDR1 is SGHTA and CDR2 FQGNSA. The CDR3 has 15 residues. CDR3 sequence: CASSLGQGTIYEQYF.

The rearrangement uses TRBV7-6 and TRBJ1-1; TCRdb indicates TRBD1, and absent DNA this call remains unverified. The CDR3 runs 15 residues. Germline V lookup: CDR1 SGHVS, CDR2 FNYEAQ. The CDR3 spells CASSLTGDSATEAFF.

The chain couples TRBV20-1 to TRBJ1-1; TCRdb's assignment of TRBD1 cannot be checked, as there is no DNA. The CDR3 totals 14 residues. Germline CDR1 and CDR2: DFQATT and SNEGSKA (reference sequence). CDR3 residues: CSARIPGQNTEAFF.

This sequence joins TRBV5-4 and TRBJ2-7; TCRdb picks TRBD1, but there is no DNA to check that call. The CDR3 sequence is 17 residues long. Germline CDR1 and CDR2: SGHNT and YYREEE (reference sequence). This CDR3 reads CASSPRGVPLLSGEQYF.